This T cell receptor (beta chain) came from a study of T cell repertoires in ileal Crohn's disease (dated by TCRdb to between 2017 and 2020). For the study in its entirety: The median duration of disease was 7.5 to 9.5 years, and at the time of surgery about 35% of patients were active smokers. All patients had surgery for a complication: stricturing disease in approximately 60% and penetrating disease in about 39%. Postoperative therapy was given to about half of the patients, with thiopurines administered to under 12 patients and anti-TNF agents administered to 18 patients. The TCR repertoire was analysed in 50 to 70 patients with Crohn's disease drawn from a prospective multicentre cohort. The study was conducted in parallel with a multicentre cohort that was designed to identify predictors of early endoscopic recurrence following ileocolonic resection. Endoscopic postoperative recurrence was defined as a Rutgeerts score above i0. A total of roughly 150 mucosal samples from around 60 patients were sequenced, collected from several sites on the surgical specimen as well as at postoperative endoscopy. Points the paper makes about the study in general: Only a subgroup of patients, of unstated size, had mucosal CD4 and CD8 T cells sorted and sequenced. A significantly higher proportion of clonal expansions was observed in active smokers at surgery than in non-smokers (approximately 28% vs 17%, p=0.02). Endoscopic recurrence was linked to a higher percentage of high-frequency clones at surgery, and recurrence occurred in every patient whose clonality exceeded 26.8% (18/57). Compared with CD4 T cells, sorted CD8 T cells contained more high-frequency clones, which suggests that the mucosal expansions were mostly CD8.

For commercial TCRB immunosequencing, about 500 nanograms of biopsy DNA were submitted for each sample. CDR3 regions were amplified from genomic DNA by Adaptive Biotechnology using a two-step, amplification bias-controlled multiplex PCR. Primers for every V and J gene segment were used in the first PCR, and barcodes and Illumina adapters were added in the second PCR. An Illumina instrument was used to sequence the CDR3 libraries. Per the source publication's procedure: Vendor-provided pipelines were combined with custom analysis of raw data in R/Bioconductor under R version 3.3.0. Clonality, ranging from 0 to 1, was calculated as the inverse of the normalised Shannon entropy of all productive clones. High-frequency clones were defined as the share of the repertoire occupied by the top 100 clones, with only clones passing a 95% confidence test being retained. Repertoire diversity was measured with the Simpson index, and overlap between samples was measured with the Morisita-Horn index. The table was pulled from immuneACCESS by TCRdb, which kept in-frame rearrangements only. Such tables lose some clones; where checked, under half of the loss comes from unresolved V genes, and the rest has no known cause. The V and J calls and clone size were taken over from that table, and D and trimming were inferred from the DNA. The sample table records over 9,500 clones; around 76% of these occur just once. The ten largest clonotypes hold roughly 27% of the sample.

Adults with ileal or ileocolonic Crohn's disease and an indication for ileocolonic resection were eligible for inclusion. Before DNA extraction, whole ileal mucosal biopsies were kept frozen at -80 degrees C. Genomic DNA was extracted from frozen whole biopsies using a TRizol-based method and was quantified with a NanoDrop 2000 spectrophotometer. The CDR3 starts with the cysteine, ends with the phenylalanine, and has 12 residues. Just the 36-base CDR3 DNA is kept, in frame starting at base 1. According to the germline V gene, CDR1 reads SQVTM and CDR2 reads ANQGSEA. With regard to this clone: Its antigen has not been determined. Base quality data are lacking; no much larger clone is found one base away.

This chain joins TRBV29-1 to TRBJ1-1; TRBD1 matches 9 bases in the middle. Sequenced sample: ileal tissue. This clonotype was sampled from an adult with Crohn's disease. The DNA sequence is as follows: TGCAGTTTTAGGACAGGGGTCACTGAAGCTTTCTTT. The resulting protein is CSFRTGVTEAFF.